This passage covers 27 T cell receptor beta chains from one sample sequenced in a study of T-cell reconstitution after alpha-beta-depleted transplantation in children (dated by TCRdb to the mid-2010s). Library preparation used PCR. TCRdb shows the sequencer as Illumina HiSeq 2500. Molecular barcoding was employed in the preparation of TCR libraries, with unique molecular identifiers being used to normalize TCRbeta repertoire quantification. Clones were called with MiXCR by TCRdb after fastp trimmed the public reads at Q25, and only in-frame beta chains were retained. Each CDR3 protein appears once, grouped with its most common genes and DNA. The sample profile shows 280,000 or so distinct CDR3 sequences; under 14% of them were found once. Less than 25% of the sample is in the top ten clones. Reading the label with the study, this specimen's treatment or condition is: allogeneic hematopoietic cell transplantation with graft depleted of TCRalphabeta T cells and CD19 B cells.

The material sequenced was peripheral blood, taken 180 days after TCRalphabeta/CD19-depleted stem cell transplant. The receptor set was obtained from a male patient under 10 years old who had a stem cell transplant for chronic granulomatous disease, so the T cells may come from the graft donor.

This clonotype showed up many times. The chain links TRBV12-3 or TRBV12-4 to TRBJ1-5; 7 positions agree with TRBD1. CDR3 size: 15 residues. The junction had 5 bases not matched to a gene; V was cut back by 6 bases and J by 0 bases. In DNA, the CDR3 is TGTGCCAGCAGCCCGGGACAGTTTAGCAATCAGCCCCAGCATTTT. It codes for CASSPGQFSNQPQHF.

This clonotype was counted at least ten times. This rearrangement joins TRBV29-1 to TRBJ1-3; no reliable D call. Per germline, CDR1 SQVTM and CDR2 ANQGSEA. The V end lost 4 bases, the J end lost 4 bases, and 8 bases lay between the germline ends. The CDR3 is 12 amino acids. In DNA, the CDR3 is TGCAGCGTTGGATCGAACGGAAACACCATATATTTT. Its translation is CSVGSNGNTIYF.

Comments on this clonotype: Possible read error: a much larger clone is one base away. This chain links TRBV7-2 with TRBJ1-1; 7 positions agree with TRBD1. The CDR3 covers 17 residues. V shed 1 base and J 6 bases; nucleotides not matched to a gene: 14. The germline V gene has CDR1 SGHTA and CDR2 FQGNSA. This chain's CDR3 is CASSLVGARGYYSEAFF. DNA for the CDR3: TGTGCCAGCAGCTTAGTTGGAGCCAGGGGGTACTATTCTGAAGCTTTCTTT.

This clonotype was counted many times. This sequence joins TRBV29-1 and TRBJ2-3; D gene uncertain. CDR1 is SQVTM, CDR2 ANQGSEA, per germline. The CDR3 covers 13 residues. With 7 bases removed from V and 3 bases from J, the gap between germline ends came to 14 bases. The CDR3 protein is CSAVGGTTDTQYF. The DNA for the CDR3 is TGCAGCGCCGTCGGCGGCACTACAGATACGCAGTATTTT.

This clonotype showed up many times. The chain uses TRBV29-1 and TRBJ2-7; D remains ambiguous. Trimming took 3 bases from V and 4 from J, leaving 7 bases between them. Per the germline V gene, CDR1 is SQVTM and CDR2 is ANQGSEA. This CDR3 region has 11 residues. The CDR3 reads CSVDYGYEQYF. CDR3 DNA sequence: TGCAGCGTTGACTACGGTTACGAGCAGTACTTC.

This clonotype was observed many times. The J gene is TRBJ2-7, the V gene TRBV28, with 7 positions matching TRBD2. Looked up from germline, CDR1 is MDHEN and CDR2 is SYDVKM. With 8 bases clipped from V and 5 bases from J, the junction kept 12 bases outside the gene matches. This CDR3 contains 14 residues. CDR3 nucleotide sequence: TGTGCCAGCGAACTGGGGGGAGGGCCCCACGAGCAGTACTTC. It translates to CASELGGGPHEQYF. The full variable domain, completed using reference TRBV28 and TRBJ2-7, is DVKVTQSSRYLVKRTGEKVFLECVQDMDHENMFWYRQDPGLGLRLIYFSYDVKMKEKGDIPEGYSVSREKKERFSLILESASTNQTSMYLCASELGGGPHEQYFGPGTRLTVT.

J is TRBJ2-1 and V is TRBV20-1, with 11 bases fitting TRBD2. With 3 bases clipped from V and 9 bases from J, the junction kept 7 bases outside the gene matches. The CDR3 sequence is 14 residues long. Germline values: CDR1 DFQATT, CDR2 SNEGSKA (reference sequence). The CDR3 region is CSARLAGGSGEQFF. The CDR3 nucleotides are TGCAGTGCTAGGCTAGCGGGAGGATCGGGTGAGCAGTTCTTC.

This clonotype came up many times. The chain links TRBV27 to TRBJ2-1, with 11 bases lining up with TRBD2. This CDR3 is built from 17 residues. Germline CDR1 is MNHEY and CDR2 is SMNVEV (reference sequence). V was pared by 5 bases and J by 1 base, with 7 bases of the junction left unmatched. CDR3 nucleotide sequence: TGTGCCAGCAGTCGAAGGACTAGCGGGCCTTCCTACAATGAGCAGTTCTTC. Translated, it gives CASSRRTSGPSYNEQFF.

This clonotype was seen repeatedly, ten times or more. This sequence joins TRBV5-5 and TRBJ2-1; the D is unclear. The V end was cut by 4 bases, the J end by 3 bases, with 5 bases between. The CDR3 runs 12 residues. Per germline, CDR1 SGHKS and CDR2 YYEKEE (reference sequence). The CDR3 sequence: CASSASYNEQFF. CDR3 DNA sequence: TGTGCCAGCAGCGCGAGCTACAATGAGCAGTTCTTC.

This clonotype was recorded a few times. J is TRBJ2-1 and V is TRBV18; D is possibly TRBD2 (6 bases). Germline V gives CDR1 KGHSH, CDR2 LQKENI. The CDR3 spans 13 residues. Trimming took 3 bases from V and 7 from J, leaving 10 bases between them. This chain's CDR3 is CASSPRSGNEQFF. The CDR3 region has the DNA TGTGCCAGCTCACCCCGTAGCGGAAATGAGCAGTTCTTC. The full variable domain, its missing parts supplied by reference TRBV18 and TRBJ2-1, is NAGVMQNPRHLVRRRGQEARLRCSPMKGHSHVYWYRQLPEEGLKFMVYLQKENIIDESGMPKERFSAEFPKEGPSILRIQQVVRGDSAAYFCASSPRSGNEQFFGPGTRLTVL.

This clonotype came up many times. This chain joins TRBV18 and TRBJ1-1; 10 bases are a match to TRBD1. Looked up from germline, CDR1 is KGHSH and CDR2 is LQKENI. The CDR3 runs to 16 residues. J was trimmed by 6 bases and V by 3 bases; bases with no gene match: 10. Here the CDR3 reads CASSPGQGPMGAEAFF. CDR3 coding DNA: TGTGCCAGCTCACCGGGACAGGGGCCCATGGGGGCTGAAGCTTTCTTT.

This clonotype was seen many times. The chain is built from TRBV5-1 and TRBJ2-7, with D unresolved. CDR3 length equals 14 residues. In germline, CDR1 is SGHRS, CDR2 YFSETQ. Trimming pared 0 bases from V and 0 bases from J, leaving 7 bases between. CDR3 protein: CASSLAESSYEQYF. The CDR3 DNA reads TGCGCCAGCAGCTTGGCGGAGAGCTCCTACGAGCAGTACTTC.

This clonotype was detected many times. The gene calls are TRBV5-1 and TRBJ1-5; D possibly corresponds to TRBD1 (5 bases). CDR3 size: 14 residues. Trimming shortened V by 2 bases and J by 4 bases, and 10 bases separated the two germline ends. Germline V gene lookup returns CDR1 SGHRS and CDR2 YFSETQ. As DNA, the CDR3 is TGCGCCAGCAGCTTTGACAGTCCAAATCAGCCCCAGCATTTT. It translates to CASSFDSPNQPQHF.

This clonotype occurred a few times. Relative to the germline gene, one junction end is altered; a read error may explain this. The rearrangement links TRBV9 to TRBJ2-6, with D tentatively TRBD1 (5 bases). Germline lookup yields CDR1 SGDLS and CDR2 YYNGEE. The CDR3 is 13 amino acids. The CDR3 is CASSLSGANVLPF. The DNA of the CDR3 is TGTGCCAGCAGCTTGTCTGGGGCCAACGTCCTGCCTTTC.

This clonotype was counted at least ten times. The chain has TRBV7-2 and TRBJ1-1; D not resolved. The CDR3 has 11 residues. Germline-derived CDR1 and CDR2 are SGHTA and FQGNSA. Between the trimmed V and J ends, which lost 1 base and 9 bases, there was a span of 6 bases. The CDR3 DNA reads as TGTGCCAGCAGCTTAGAACAGAAAGCTTTCTTT. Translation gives CASSLEQKAFF.

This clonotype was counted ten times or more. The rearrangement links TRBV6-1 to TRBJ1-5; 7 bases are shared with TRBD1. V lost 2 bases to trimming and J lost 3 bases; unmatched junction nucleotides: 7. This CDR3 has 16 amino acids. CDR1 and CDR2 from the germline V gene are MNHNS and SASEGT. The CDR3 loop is CASSEWGRGANQPQHF. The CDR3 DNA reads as TGTGCCAGCAGTGAATGGGGCAGGGGGGCCAATCAGCCCCAGCATTTT.

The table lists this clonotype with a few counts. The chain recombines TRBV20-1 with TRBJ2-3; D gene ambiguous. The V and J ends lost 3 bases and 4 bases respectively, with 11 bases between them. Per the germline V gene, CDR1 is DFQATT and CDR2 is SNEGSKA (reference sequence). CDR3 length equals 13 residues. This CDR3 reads CSASTPGPDTQYF. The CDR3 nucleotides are TGCAGTGCTAGTACTCCCGGCCCAGATACGCAGTATTTT.

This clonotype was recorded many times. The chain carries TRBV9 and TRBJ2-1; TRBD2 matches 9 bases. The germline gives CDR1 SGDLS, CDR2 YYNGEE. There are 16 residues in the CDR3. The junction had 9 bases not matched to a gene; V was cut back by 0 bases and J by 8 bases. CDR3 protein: CASSVVAREGRDEQFF. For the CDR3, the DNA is TGTGCCAGCAGCGTAGTTGCGCGGGAGGGCCGGGATGAGCAGTTCTTC.

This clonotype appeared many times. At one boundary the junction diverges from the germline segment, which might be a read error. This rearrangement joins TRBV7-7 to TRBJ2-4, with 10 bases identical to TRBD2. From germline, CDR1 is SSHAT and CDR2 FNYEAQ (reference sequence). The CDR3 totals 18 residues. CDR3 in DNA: TGTGCTAGCAGCAAAGAGGTCTCTAGCGGGGGCTGGGTGGACATTCAGTACTTC. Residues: CASSKEVSSGGWVDIQYF.

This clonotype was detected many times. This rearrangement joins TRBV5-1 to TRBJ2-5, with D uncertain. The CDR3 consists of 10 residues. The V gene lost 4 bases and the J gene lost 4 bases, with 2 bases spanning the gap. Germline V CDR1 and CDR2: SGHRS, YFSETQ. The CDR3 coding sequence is TGCGCCAGCAGCGGAGAGACCCAGTACTTC. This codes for CASSGETQYF.

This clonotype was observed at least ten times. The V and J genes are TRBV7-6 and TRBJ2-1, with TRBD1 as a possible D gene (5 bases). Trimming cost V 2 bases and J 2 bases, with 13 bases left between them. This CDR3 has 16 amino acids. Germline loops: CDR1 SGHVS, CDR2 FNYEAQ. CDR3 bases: TGTGCCAGCAGCTTAACCCAGGGAACTACCTACAATGAGCAGTTCTTC. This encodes CASSLTQGTTYNEQFF.

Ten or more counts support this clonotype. In DNA form, the CDR3 reads TGCAGTGCTAGACCCCCCACGGGGACAGGACGGTCCGAGCAGTACTTC. It yields the protein CSARPPTGTGRSEQYF. J is TRBJ2-7 and V is TRBV20-1; TRBD1 agrees at 8 bases. Germline-derived CDR1 and CDR2 are DFQATT and SNEGSKA (reference sequence). Losses at the gene ends were 2 bases for V and 6 bases for J; bases not matched to a gene: 15. This CDR3 has 16 residues.

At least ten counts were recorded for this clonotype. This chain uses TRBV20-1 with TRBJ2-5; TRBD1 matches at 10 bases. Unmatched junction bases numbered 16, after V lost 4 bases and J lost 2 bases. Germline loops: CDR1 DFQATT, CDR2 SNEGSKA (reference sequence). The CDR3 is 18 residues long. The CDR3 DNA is TGCAGTGCTACTAGCTACCAATCAGCGGGACAGGGGCAAGAGACCCAGTACTTC. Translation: CSATSYQSAGQGQETQYF.

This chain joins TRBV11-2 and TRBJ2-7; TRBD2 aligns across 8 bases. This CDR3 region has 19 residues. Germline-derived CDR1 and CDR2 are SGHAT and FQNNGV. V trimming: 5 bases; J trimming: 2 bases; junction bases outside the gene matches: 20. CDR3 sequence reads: CASSGWTIRLAKITYEQYF. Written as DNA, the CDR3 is TGTGCCAGCAGCGGCTGGACCATCAGACTAGCGAAGATCACCTACGAGCAGTACTTC. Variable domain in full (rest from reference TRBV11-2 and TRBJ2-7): EAGVAQSPRYKIIEKRQSVAFWCNPISGHATLYWYQQILGQGPKLLIQFQNNGVVDDSQLPKDRFSAERLKGVDSTLKIQPAKLEDSAVYLCASSGWTIRLAKITYEQYFGPGTRLTVT.

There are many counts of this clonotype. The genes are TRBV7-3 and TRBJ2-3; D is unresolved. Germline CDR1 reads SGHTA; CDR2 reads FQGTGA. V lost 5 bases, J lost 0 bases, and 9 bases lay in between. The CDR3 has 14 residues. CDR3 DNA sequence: TGTGCCAGCAGCCATTCCCCCAGCACAGATACGCAGTATTTT. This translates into CASSHSPSTDTQYF.

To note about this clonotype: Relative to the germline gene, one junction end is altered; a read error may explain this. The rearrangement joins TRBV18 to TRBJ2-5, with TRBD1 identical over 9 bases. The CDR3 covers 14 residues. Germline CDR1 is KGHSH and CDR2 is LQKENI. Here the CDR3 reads CASSHGTGKEIQYF. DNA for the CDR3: TGTGCCAGCTCACACGGGACAGGGAAGGAGATCCAGTACTTC.

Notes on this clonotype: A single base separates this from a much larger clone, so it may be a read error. CDR3 sequence reads: CASSSLSGGRNEQFF. CDR3 DNA: TGCGCCAGCAGCTCACTTTCGGGAGGGCGGAATGAGCAGTTCTTC. The chain links TRBV4-1 to TRBJ2-1; 8 bases fit TRBD2. CDR1 is MGHRA, CDR2 YSYEKL, per germline. Trimming took 5 bases from V and 7 from J; bases not matched to a gene: 10. The CDR3 loop spans 15 amino acids.